The T cell receptor beta chain described here comes from a study of shared clonotypes between healthy human individuals. Study results and limitations: Among donors, sharing of clonotypes was expected to be affected by sequencing depth.

Germline trimming cut 2 bases from V and 0 bases from J; bases unmatched to any gene: 1. This CDR3 is built from 15 residues. CDR1 is LNHDA, CDR2 SQIVND, per germline (reference sequence). The authors' processing: Filtering differed because ImmunoSEQ produced junction-only sequences that carried no quality scores. The table came from immunoSEQ multiplex PCR; TCRdb's copy has only in-frame clones and leaves some out. That table furnishes V, J and clone size, whereas the DNA furnished D and trimming. The data show about half a million clones, about 76% seen once. With respect to this clone: The antigen remains undetermined.

This chain uses TRBV19 with TRBJ2-1; 7 bases fit TRBD2. This TCR came from a woman aged 40 to 49 in good health. Some clones in this sample may be carry-over from other donors' samples. Sample: PBMCs. The CDR3 loop is CASSIRTSSYNEQFF. The DNA of the CDR3 is TGTGCCAGTAGTATACGGACTAGCTCCTACAATGAGCAGTTCTTC. The full variable domain, completed using reference TRBV19 and TRBJ2-1, is DGGITQSPKYLFRKEGQNVTLSCEQNLNHDAMYWYRQDPGQGLRLIYYSQIVNDFQKGDIAEGYSVSREKKESFPLTVTSAQKNPTAFYLCASSIRTSSYNEQFFGPGTRLTVL.